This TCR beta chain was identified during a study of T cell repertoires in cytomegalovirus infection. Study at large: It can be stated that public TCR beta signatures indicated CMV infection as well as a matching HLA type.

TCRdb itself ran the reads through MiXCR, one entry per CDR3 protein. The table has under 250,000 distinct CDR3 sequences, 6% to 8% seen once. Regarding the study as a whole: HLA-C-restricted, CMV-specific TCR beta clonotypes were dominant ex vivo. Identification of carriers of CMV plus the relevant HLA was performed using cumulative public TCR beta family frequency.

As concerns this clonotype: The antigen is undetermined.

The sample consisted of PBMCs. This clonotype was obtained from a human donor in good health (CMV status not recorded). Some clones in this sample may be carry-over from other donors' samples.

The CDR3: CASSLVPLTSGGSTDTQYF. The CDR3 coding sequence is TGTGCCAGCAGCTTAGTCCCTCTTACTAGCGGGGGAAGCACAGATACGCAGTATTTT. The V and J genes are TRBV7-2 and TRBJ2-3; 11 bases line up with TRBD2. J lost 0 bases, V lost 1 base, and 9 bases had no gene match. Germline V gives CDR1 SGHTA, CDR2 FQGNSA. The CDR3 length is 19 residues.